This TCR beta chain was observed in a study of cytomegalovirus exposure and HLA in healthy donors. The table lists this clone with a few counts. As yet, its antigen is unknown. Overall study findings and caveats: A later analysis reported that several of the most significant clusters appeared to be linked to common viral pathogens, among them Epstein-Barr virus. In a later analysis, most CMV-associated TCR beta chains appeared HLA-restricted.

Trimming at V came to 6 bases and at J to 5 bases, leaving 6 bases not matched to a gene. CDR1 is LNHDA and CDR2 is SQIVND in the germline V gene (reference sequence). The CDR3 consists of 13 residues. PCR employed 60 Vbeta and 13 Jbeta primers. Source study methods: Roughly 10 million shared chains were among some 75 million unique TCR beta chains counted in a later analysis. This table comes from immunoSEQ multiplex PCR, and its TCRdb copy is limited to in-frame clones, with some not included. V, J and clone size derive from that table, while D and trimming were established from the DNA sequence. The sample shows about 130,000 clones, approximately 74% of them seen only once.

The origin of this receptor is a man aged 40-55 years in good health and CMV-seropositive. The sample comprised PBMCs. This rearrangement joins TRBV19 to TRBJ1-2; TRBD1 matches 7 bases. For the CDR3, the DNA is TGTGCCAGTAGAGTAACAGGGGAGTATGGCTACACCTTC. Protein sequence: CASRVTGEYGYTF.